Presented here are 5 T cell receptor beta chains from one specimen sequenced in a study of T cell repertoires in aging, cancer and after chemotherapy. The template was genomic DNA from peripheral blood, not RNA. TRB rearrangements spanning V, D and J were amplified using mixed TRB-A/B primers. TCRdb called the multiplex PCR reads again in MiXCR, with one record for every CDR3 protein. In the table there are 1,200 or so distinct CDR3 sequences, more than 25% of which are singletons. The sequenced sample consisted of blood. All receptors come from a human donor with a solid tumor.

This clonotype is medium-sized by share. The chain links TRBV20-1 to TRBJ1-5; maybe TRBD1 (5 bases). The CDR3 length is 14 residues. Germline assignment: CDR1 DFQATT and CDR2 SNEGSKA (reference sequence). Trimming left V 6 bases short and J 3 bases short, with 15 bases between. The CDR3 sequence: CSAFRGNANQPQHF. As DNA, the CDR3 is TGCAGTGCCTTTAGGGGTAATGCCAATCAGCCCCAGCATTTT.

This clonotype qualifies as medium-sized. This sequence joins TRBV7-6 and TRBJ2-5; possibly TRBD1 for D (6 bases). The CDR3 runs to 16 residues. V was clipped by 5 bases and J by 2 bases, with 18 bases between them. CDR1 and CDR2 (germline): SGHVS, FNYEAQ. The CDR3 loop is CASSPLTGPSQETQYF. Here the CDR3 DNA reads TGTGCCAGCAGCCCCTTGACAGGACCTAGTCAAGAGACCCAGTACTTC.

This clonotype is classed as medium-sized (0.01 to 0.1%). The rearrangement uses TRBV6-1 and TRBJ2-7; D could derive from TRBD1 or TRBD2 (6 bases each). Trimming cost V 0 bases and J 2 bases, with 11 bases left between them. Germline values: CDR1 MNHNS, CDR2 SASEGT. This CDR3 comprises 15 residues. The CDR3 region is CASSEAGGRTYEQYF. The CDR3 nucleotides read TGTGCCAGCAGTGAAGCGGGGGGCCGGACCTACGAGCAGTACTTC.

The genes are TRBV5-4 and TRBJ2-2; 16 bases fit TRBD2. Germline V CDR1 and CDR2: SGHNT, YYREEE (reference sequence). The junction had 7 bases not matched to a gene; V was cut back by 3 bases and J by 5 bases. The length of the CDR3 is 18 residues. CDR3 coding DNA: TGTGCCAGCAGCTCGGGACTAGCGGGGGGGAGAGGGACCGGGGAGCTGTTTTTT. Protein sequence: CASSSGLAGGRGTGELFF.

J is TRBJ1-4 and V is TRBV19, with D uncertain. Germline CDR1 reads LNHDA; CDR2 reads SQIVND (reference sequence). There are 13 residues in the CDR3. V lost 3 bases to trimming and J lost 3 bases, with 5 bases between them. In nucleotides, the CDR3 is TGTGCCAGTAGTATCCAGTCTAATGAAAAACTGTTTTTT. This encodes CASSIQSNEKLFF.